Sequencing of this T cell receptor beta chain was carried out in a study of shared clonotypes between healthy human individuals. V was pared by 5 bases and J by 2 bases, with 3 bases between. The CDR3 totals 11 residues. Per germline, CDR1 MNHEY and CDR2 SVGAGI. For this clone: Other DNA sequences in the same sample also yield this CDR3.

TCRdb's copy holds only in-frame clones and misses some; the assay was immunoSEQ multiplex PCR. The sample records roughly 1.4 million clones, approximately 98.5% being singletons. Sequencing was done on a sample of naive CD4+ T cells sorted from blood. Subset in this sample: CD45RA+ positively selected. The chain employs TRBV6-5 and TRBJ2-5; D remains ambiguous. The TCR comes from a man aged 25 to 40 in good health. This chain's CDR3 is CASSLQETQYF. The CDR3, as DNA: TGTGCCAGCAGTCTTCAAGAGACCCAGTACTTC.